This entry lists 10 T cell receptor beta chains sequenced from one sample in a study of T cell changes during pregnancy in multiple sclerosis. Using immunoSEQ multiplex PCR, the repertoire was profiled, and TCRdb retains in-frame clones only, with some absent. Of fewer than 45,000 clones listed, 90% are singletons. The sample here was peripheral blood, taken in the third trimester of pregnancy. Receptors were obtained from a female donor in good health, enrolled as a control in a pregnancy study.

V and J are TRBV6-6 and TRBJ2-3; 9 bases line up with TRBD1. This CDR3 region has 15 residues. Germline assignment: CDR1 MNHNY and CDR2 SVGAGI (reference sequence). The J segment lost 3 bases and the V segment lost 2 bases, leaving 3 bases of the junction unmatched. The CDR3 is CASSYGTGLTDTQYF. CDR3 nucleotides: TGTGCCAGCAGTTACGGGACAGGGTTAACAGATACGCAGTATTTT.

The chain couples TRBV6-4 to TRBJ2-1; no firm D call. Trimming removed 0 bases at V and 0 bases at J, with 15 bases between. Germline CDR1 MRHNA, CDR2 SNTAGT. The CDR3 is 18 amino acids. The DNA for the CDR3 is TGTGCCAGCAGTGACTCGTCGTTAGTGTCTGGCTCCTACAATGAGCAGTTCTTC. As protein: CASSDSSLVSGSYNEQFF.

The rearrangement joins TRBV7-8 to TRBJ1-4, with D uncertain. Between the trimmed V and J ends, which lost 1 base and 0 bases, there was a span of 9 bases. Per germline, CDR1 SGHVS and CDR2 FQNEAQ. The CDR3 sequence is 16 residues long. CDR3 DNA: TGTGCCAGCAGCTTAGACGAGCGCGCAACTAATGAAAAACTGTTTTTT. Residues: CASSLDERATNEKLFF.

V gene TRBV5-6 combines with J gene TRBJ2-3, with 8 nucleotides matching TRBD2. Germline V gene data show CDR1 as SGHDT and CDR2 as YYEEEE. This CDR3 region has 15 residues. V gave up 4 bases and J gave up 0 bases; unmatched junction bases: 4. CDR3 sequence (DNA): TGTGCCAGCAGCCGGGGGGGCTCTAGCACAGATACGCAGTATTTT. Translated: CASSRGGSSTDTQYF.

V and J are TRBV10-3 and TRBJ2-1; 15 nucleotides match TRBD2. This CDR3 spans 20 amino acids. The V gene's germline CDR1 is ENHRY and CDR2 SYGVKD. V lost 8 bases, J lost 0 bases, and 14 bases stayed unmatched. CDR3 loop: CAIAGLGTSGGPSSYNEQFF. CDR3 DNA: TGTGCCATCGCTGGATTAGGGACTAGCGGGGGGCCGTCCTCCTACAATGAGCAGTTCTTC.

The chain joins TRBV6-1 to TRBJ2-1; 12 bases are shared with TRBD2. Germline V gives CDR1 MNHNS, CDR2 SASEGT. CDR3 length: 17 amino acids. V shed 3 bases and J 4 bases; nucleotides not matched to a gene: 7. CDR3 sequence reads: CASSDILLAGGYNEQFF. As DNA, the CDR3 is TGTGCCAGCAGTGATATCCTACTAGCGGGAGGATACAATGAGCAGTTCTTC.

This chain uses TRBV6-1 with TRBJ2-7, with TRBD2 as a possible D gene (7 bases). Germline assignment: CDR1 MNHNS and CDR2 SASEGT. This CDR3 region has 17 residues. Trimming cost V 3 bases and J 7 bases, with 25 bases left between them. CDR3: CASSEEGVGGFRREQYF. In DNA form, the CDR3 reads TGTGCCAGCAGTGAGGAGGGGGTGGGGGGGTTTCGGAGGGAGCAGTACTTC.

This clone was found once. The V call is TRBV27, the J call TRBJ2-1; maybe TRBD2 (6 bases). V lost 5 bases and J lost 1, with 9 bases in between. The V gene's germline CDR1 is MNHEY and CDR2 SMNVEV (reference sequence). The CDR3 runs 14 residues. In DNA, the CDR3 is TGTGCCAGCAGTGGCGGGGTATCCTACAATGAGCAGTTCTTC. It translates to CASSGGVSYNEQFF.

The chain links TRBV6-7 to TRBJ1-1, with no clear D. TRBV6-7 is identified as an open reading frame with a role that is uncertain. The CDR3 is 17 amino acids. V lost 5 bases to trimming and J lost 0 bases, with 19 bases between them. Here the CDR3 DNA reads TGTGCCAGCAGTCCCCGCGGGTTCACCTTCATGAACACTGAAGCTTTCTTT. It encodes CASSPRGFTFMNTEAFF.

This chain links TRBV7-9 with TRBJ2-4, with D maybe TRBD2 (6 bases). The CDR3 consists of 15 residues. V lost 1 base and J lost 1, with 8 bases in between. Germline CDR1 and CDR2: SEHNR and FQNEAQ (reference sequence). CDR3 loop: CASSLGGEAKNIQYF. CDR3 bases: TGTGCCAGCAGCTTAGGGGGGGAGGCCAAAAACATTCAGTACTTC.